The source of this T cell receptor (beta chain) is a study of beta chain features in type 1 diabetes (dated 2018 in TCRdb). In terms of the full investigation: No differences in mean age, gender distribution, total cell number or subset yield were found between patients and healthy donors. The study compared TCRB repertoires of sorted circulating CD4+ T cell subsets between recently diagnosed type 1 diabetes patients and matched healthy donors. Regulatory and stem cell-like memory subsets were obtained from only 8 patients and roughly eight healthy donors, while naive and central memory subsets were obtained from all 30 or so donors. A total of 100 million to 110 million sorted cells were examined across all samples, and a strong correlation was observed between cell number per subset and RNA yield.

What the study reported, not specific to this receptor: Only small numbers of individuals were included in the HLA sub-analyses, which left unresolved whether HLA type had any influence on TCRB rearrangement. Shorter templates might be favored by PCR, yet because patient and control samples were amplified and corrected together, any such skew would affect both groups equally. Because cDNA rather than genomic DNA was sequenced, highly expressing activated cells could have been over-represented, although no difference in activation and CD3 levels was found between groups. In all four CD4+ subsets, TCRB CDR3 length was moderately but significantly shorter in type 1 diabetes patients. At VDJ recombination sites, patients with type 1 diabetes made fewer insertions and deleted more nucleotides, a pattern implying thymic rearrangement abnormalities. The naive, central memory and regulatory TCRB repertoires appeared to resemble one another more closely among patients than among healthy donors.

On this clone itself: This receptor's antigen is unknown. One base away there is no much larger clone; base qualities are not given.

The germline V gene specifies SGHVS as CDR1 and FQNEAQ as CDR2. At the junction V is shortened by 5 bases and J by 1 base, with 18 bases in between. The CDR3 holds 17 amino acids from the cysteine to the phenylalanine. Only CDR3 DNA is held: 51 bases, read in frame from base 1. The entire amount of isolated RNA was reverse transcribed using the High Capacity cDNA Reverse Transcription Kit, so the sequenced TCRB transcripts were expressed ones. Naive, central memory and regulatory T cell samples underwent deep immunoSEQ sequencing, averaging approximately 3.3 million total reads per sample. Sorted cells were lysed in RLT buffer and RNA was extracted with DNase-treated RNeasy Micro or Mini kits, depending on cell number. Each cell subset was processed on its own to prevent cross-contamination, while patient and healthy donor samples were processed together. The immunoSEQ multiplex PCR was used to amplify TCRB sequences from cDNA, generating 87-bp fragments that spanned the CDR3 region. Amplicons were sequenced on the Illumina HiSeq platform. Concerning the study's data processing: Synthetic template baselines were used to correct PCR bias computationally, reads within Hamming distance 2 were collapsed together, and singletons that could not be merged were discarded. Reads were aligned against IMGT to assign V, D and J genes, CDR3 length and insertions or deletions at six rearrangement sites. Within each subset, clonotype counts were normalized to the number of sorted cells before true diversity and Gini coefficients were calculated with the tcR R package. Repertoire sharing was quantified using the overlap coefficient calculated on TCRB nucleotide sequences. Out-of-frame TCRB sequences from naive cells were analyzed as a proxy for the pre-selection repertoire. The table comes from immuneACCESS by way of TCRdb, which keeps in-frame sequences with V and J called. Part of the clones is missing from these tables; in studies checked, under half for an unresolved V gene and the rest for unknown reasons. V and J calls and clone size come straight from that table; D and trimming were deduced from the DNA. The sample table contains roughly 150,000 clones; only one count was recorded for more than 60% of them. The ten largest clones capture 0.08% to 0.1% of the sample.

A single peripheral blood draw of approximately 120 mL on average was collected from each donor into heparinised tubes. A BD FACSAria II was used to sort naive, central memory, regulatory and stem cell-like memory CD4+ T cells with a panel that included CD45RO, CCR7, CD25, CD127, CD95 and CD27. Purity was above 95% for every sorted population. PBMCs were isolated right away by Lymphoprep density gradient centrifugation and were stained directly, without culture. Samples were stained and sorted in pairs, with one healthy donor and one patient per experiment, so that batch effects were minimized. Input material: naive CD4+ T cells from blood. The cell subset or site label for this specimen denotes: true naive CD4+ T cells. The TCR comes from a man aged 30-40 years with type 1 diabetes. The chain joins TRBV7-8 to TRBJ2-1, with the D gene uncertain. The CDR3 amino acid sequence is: CASSTHIGRASYNEQFF. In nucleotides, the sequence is TGTGCCAGCAGCACACATATCGGTAGAGCATCCTACAATGAGCAGTTCTTC.